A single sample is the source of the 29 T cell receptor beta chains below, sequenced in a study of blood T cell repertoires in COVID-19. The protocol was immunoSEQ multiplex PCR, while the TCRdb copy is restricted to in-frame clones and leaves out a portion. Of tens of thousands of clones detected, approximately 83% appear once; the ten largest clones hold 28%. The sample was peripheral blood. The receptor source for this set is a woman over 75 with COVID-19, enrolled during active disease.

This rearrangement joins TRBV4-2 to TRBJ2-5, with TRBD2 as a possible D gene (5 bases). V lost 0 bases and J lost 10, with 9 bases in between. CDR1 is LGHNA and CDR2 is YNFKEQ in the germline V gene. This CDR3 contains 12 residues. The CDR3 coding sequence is TGTGCCAGCAGCCAAGACCATGCGGGCCAGTACTTC. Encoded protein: CASSQDHAGQYF.

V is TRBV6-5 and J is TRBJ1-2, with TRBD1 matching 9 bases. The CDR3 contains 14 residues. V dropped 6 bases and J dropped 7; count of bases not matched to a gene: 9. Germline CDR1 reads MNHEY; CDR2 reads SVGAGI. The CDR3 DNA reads TGTGCCAGCAGCTTGGGACAGGGTTTGGGTGGCTACACCTTC. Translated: CASSLGQGLGGYTF.

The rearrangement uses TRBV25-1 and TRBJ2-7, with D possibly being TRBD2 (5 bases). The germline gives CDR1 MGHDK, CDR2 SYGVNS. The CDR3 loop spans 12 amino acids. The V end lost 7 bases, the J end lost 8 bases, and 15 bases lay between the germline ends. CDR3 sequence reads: CASMSGSDQQYF. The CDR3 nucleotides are TGTGCCAGCATGAGCGGTAGCGATCAGCAGTACTTC.

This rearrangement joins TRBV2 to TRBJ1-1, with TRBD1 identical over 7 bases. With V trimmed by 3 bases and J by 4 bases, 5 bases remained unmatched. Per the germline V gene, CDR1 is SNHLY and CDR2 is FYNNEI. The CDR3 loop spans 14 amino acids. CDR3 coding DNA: TGTGCCAGCAGTGAGGTTCAGGGGGTCACTGAAGCTTTCTTT. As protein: CASSEVQGVTEAFF.

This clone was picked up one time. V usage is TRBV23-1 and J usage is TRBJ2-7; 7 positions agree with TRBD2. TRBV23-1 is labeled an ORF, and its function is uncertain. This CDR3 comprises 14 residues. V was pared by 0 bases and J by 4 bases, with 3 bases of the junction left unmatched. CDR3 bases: TGCGCCAGCAGTCAATCCGGGGGGAAATACGAGCAGTACTTC. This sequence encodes CASSQSGGKYEQYF.

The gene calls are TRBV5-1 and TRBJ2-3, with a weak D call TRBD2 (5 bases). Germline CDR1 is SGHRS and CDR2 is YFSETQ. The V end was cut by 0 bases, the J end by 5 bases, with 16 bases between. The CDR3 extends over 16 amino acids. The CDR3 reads CASSLEAERVGDTQYF. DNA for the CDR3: TGCGCCAGCAGCTTGGAAGCGGAGAGAGTAGGAGATACGCAGTATTTT.

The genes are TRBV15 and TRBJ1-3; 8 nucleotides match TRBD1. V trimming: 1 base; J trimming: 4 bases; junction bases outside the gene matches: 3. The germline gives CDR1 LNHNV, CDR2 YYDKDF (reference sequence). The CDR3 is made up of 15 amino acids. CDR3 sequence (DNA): TGTGCCACCAGCAGAGGGACAGGGTCCGGAAACACCATATATTTT. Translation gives CATSRGTGSGNTIYF.

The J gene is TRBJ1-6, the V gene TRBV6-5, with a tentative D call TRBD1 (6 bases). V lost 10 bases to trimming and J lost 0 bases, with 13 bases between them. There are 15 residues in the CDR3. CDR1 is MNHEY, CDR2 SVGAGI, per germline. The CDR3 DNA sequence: TGTGCCACCAGATTGGACAGCTCCTATAATTCACCCCTCCACTTT. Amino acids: CATRLDSSYNSPLHF.

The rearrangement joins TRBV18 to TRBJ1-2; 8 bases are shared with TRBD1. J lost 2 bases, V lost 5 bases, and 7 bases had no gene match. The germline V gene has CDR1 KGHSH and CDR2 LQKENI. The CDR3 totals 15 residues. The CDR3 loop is CASSADRGSNYGYTF. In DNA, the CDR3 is TGTGCCAGCTCAGCAGACAGGGGATCGAACTATGGCTACACCTTC.

DNA for the CDR3: TGCGCCAGCAGCCAGCCGACAGGGGATGGCTACACCTTC. This gives the protein CASSQPTGDGYTF. The rearrangement links TRBV4-1 to TRBJ1-2, with TRBD1 matching over 8 bases. The CDR3 is made up of 13 amino acids. The germline gives CDR1 MGHRA, CDR2 YSYEKL. Losses at the gene ends were 3 bases for V and 6 bases for J; bases not matched to a gene: 3.

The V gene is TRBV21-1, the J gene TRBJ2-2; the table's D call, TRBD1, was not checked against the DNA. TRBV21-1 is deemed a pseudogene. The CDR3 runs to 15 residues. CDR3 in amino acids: CASSKVLAGIGELFF. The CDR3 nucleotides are TGTGCCAGCAGCAAAGTTTTGGCAGGGATAGGGGAGCTGTTTTTT.

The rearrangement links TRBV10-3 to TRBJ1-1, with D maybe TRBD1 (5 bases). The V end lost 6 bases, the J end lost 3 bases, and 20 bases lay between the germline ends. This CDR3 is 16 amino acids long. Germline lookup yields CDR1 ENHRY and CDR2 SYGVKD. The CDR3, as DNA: TGTGCCATCAGGGAGCGGCAGGGAGGGAAGGACACTGAAGCTTTCTTT. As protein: CAIRERQGGKDTEAFF.

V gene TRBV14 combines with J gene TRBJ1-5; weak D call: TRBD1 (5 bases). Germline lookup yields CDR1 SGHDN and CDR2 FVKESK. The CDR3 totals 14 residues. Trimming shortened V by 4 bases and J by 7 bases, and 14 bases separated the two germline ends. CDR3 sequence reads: CASSRGGGEQPQHF. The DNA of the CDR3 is TGTGCCAGCAGCCGGGGCGGGGGTGAACAGCCCCAGCATTTT.

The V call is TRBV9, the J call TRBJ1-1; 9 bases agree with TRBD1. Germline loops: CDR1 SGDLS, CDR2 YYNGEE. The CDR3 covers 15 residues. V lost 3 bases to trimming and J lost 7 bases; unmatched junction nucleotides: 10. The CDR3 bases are TGTGCCAGCAGCGCCCCACAGGGGGCTGAGAGTGAAGCTTTCTTT. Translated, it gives CASSAPQGAESEAFF.

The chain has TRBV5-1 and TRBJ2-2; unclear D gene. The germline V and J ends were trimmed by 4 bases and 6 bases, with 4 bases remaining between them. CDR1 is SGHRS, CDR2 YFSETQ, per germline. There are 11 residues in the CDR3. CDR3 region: CASSLPGELFF. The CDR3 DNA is TGCGCCAGCAGCCTACCCGGGGAGCTGTTTTTT.

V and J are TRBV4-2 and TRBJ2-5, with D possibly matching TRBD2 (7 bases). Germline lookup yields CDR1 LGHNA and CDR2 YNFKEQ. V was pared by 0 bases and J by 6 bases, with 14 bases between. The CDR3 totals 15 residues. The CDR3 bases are TGTGCCAGCAGCCAAGAATTGGCGGGGGCCCAGACCCAGTACTTC. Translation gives CASSQELAGAQTQYF.

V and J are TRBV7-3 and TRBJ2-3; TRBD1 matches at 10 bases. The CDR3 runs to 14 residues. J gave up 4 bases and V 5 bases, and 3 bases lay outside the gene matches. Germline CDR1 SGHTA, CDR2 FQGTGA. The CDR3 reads CASSRTGGADTQYF. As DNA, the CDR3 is TGTGCCAGCAGCAGGACAGGGGGAGCAGATACGCAGTATTTT.

The CDR3 bases are TGTGCCAGCAGCCCAGGGACTAGCGGGTTCACAGATACGCAGTATTTT. Protein sequence: CASSPGTSGFTDTQYF. The chain joins TRBV9 to TRBJ2-3; 12 bases align to TRBD2. J gave up 2 bases and V 4 bases, and 5 bases lay outside the gene matches. Germline V gene data show CDR1 as SGDLS and CDR2 as YYNGEE. This CDR3 is 16 amino acids long.

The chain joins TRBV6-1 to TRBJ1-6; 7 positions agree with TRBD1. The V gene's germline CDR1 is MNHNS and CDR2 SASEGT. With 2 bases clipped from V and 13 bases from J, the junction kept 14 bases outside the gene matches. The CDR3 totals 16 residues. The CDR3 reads CASSEMRGLLILPLHF. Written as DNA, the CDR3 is TGTGCCAGCAGTGAAATGAGGGGGCTCCTAATATTGCCCCTCCACTTT.

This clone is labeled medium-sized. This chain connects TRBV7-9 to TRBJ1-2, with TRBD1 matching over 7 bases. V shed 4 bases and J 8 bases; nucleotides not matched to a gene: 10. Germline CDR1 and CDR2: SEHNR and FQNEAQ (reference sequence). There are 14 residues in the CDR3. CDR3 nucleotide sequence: TGTGCCAGCAGCTCCTGGACAGGCCACAGGGGCTACACCTTC. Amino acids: CASSSWTGHRGYTF.

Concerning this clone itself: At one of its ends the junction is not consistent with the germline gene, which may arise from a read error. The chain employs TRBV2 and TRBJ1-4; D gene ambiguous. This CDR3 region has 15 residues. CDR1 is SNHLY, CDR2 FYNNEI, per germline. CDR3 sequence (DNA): TGTGTCAGCAGTGGTGAGGCGGCAACTAATGAAAAACTGTTTTTT. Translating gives CVSSGEAATNEKLFF.

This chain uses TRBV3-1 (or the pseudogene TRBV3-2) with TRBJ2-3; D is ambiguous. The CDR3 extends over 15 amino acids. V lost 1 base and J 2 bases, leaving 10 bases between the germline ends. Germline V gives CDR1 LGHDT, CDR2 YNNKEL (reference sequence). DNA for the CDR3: TGTGCCAGCAGCCAAGTCAGTACATCCACAGATACGCAGTATTTT. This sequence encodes CASSQVSTSTDTQYF.

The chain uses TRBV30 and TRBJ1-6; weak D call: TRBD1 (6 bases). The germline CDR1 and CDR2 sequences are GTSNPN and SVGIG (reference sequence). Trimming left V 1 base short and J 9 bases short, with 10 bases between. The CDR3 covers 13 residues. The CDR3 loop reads CAWSEGVGSPLHF. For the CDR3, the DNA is TGTGCCTGGAGTGAGGGGGTAGGTTCACCCCTCCACTTT.

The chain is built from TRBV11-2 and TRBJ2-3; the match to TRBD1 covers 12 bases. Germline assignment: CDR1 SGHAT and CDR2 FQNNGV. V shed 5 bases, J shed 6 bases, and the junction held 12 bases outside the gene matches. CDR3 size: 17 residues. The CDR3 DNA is TGTGCCAGCAGCACCCGGGACAGGGGGCAAATTAGCGATACGCAGTATTTT. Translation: CASSTRDRGQISDTQYF.

The CDR3 region is CASSPPGAGGSGGNQPQHF. The CDR3 DNA sequence: TGTGCCAGCTCACCACCGGGGGCAGGGGGCAGCGGGGGCAATCAGCCCCAGCATTTT. The chain is built from TRBV18 and TRBJ1-5; 8 bases line up with TRBD1. J lost 2 bases, V lost 0 bases, and 12 bases had no gene match. From germline, CDR1 is KGHSH and CDR2 LQKENI. The CDR3 extends over 19 amino acids. Full variable domain (remainder filled in from reference TRBV18 and TRBJ1-5): NAGVMQNPRHLVRRRGQEARLRCSPMKGHSHVYWYRQLPEEGLKFMVYLQKENIIDESGMPKERFSAEFPKEGPSILRIQQVVRGDSAAYFCASSPPGAGGSGGNQPQHFGDGTRLSIL.

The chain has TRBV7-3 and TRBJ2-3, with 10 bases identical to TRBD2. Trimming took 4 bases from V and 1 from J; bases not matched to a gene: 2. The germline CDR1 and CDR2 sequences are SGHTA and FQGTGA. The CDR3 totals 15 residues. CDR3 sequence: CASSSLAGGTDTQYF. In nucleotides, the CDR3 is TGTGCCAGCAGCTCCCTAGCGGGGGGCACAGATACGCAGTATTTT.

CDR3 region: CASSETRGTGEKLFF. The CDR3 DNA is TGCGCCAGCAGCGAAACCAGGGGAACGGGTGAAAAACTGTTTTTT. The J gene is TRBJ1-4, the V gene TRBV5-1, with D tentatively TRBD1 (6 bases). V lost 4 bases, J lost 7 bases, and 17 bases lay in between. Germline V gene lookup returns CDR1 SGHRS and CDR2 YFSETQ. The CDR3 totals 15 residues.

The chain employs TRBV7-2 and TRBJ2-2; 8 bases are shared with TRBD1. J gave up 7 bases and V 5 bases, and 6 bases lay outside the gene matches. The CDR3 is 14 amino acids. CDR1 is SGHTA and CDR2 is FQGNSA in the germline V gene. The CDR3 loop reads CASSIQGAGGELFF. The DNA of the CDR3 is TGTGCCAGCAGCATTCAGGGGGCGGGCGGGGAGCTGTTTTTT. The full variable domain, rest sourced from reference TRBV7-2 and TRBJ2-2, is GAGVSQSPSNKVTEKGKDVELRCDPISGHTALYWYRQSLGQGLEFLIYFQGNSAPDKSGLPSDRFSAERTGGSVSTLTIQRTQQEDSAVYLCASSIQGAGGELFFGEGSRLTVL.

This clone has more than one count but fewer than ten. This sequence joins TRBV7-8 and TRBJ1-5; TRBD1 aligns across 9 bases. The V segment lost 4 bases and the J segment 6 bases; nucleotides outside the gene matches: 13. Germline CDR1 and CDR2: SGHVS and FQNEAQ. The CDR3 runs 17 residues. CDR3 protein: CASSSSPYRGRSQPQHF. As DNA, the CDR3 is TGTGCCAGCAGCTCGTCACCCTACAGGGGGCGAAGTCAGCCCCAGCATTTT.